The T cell receptor (beta chain) under discussion was sequenced for a study of cytomegalovirus exposure and HLA in healthy donors (dated by TCRdb to about 2017). A note on the overall study: An earlier analysis of more than 550 of the donors reported approximately 300 Gb of sequence data and 95 million to 140 million unique TCR beta sequences obtained from some 200 million T cells. An early release covering 550 to 700 HLA-typed donors comprised approximately 300 gigabases of sequencing data and around 80 million unique TCR sequences. Among the approximately 400 genotyped donors, approximately 76% belonged to the genetic ancestry cluster associated with self-reported Caucasian donors. The aim of the study was to test whether cataloging public T cell receptors could identify signatures of past pathogen exposure. The T cell repertoires of several hundred subjects were profiled by immunosequencing and related to cytomegalovirus serostatus. In addition to the first cohort of about 650 subjects, a separate validation cohort of approximately 130 different subjects was used. To predict cytomegalovirus infection status, the study combined high-throughput TCR immunosequencing, statistical association of individual TCRs with disease status, and machine learning. In a later analysis, previously published TCR beta repertoires from hundreds of donors were re-analyzed and high-resolution HLA genotyping was added so that TCR occurrence patterns could be studied. The later analysis used no new phenotypic data to find candidate immune exposures, relying instead on TCR beta sequences and their occurrence across donors. An earlier analysis of fewer than 700 of the donors applied high-throughput TCR beta sequencing to assess whether each TCR beta V gene segment acted as functional or pseudogenic. Donor age, sex, ethnicity and CMV serostatus were compiled alongside the repertoire data. A later genetic analysis used genome-wide SNP genotypes for about three fifths of the 666 donors, treating that subset as a discovery cohort. All discovery cohort repertoires had been generated using a single sequencing platform. Both class I and class II loci were covered by HLA typing, at four-digit resolution. Typing coverage varied by locus: about 629-630 donors for A, B, C, DRB1 and DQB1; 522 for DQA1; 600 to 610 for DPA1; about 450 for DPB1. Roughly five DR-DQ haplotypes were treated as single units for association and clustering because of strong linkage in the cohort. Among 300 to 450 genotyped donors of the cohort, an average of approximately 250,000 unique TCR beta nucleotide sequences were sequenced per donor, roughly 18% of them non-productive. Study-wide findings and limitations: Because counts were too low, roughly 17 rarely observed V segments, including chromosome 9 orphons, were left out of the earlier analysis of about 620 of the donors. A further reported finding was that TCR beta sequences accurately predicted the HLA-A and HLA-B alleles for most subjects in the first cohort. For the cohort, immune exposure information was limited to CMV serostatus. Some IMGT-functional V segments, including TRBV6-2 and TRBV6-3, could not be told apart with the 87-base-pair reads, so those segments were excluded. According to a later genetic analysis, donors in an Asian-associated ancestry cluster had fewer N-insertions in productive TCRs than the roughly 700-donor mean. HLA typing was unavailable for some donors at each locus, so association tests used only the typed subset. Strong co-occurrence of HLA alleles, especially DR and DQ, made assigning TCR associations to individual alleles difficult. Correlated functional status among segregating V segments might reflect linkage disequilibrium, but an unknown experimental factor could not be ruled out. In a later analysis, 15,000 to 20,000 TCR beta sequences were associated with specific HLA alleles at a false discovery rate of 0.05. In a later analysis, the rate of TCR association differed among HLA loci, with DRB1 alleles having the most associated TCRs and HLA-C alleles having the fewest. An association between a missense DCLRE1C variant and V-gene and J-gene trimming of TCR beta chains was found in a later genetic analysis and replicated in an independent cohort. In an earlier analysis of more than 500 of the donors, most TCR beta V segments appeared in productive rearrangements about 87% or about 30% of the time, broadly matching IMGT annotations. Only TCR beta chains were sequenced in this cohort, and the absence of alpha or paired-chain data limited detectable features. The classifier was reported to diagnose cytomegalovirus status with high specificity and sensitivity in both the original and validation cohorts. According to a later analysis, most CMV-associated TCR beta chains appeared to be HLA-restricted, and the HLA associations seemed to be driven largely by CMV exposure. Sequencing depth was assumed to be roughly uniform across donors in the presence/absence analyses, though that assumption may not hold. While some public TCRs were present in many individuals, most TCR sequences turned up only very rarely across donors. A few of the identified cytomegalovirus-associated TCR beta chains were confirmed in vitro to be specific for cytomegalovirus antigens. In a later analysis, several top co-occurrence clusters were reported to appear linked to parvovirus B19, influenza, CMV and Epstein-Barr virus. The sequencing pipeline was judged likely to have produced a cluster of highly shared sequence variants as a technical artifact. In the study, about 150 TCR beta chains were listed as associated with cytomegalovirus. The authors suggested that the approach could potentially be generalized to other disease states and immunological phenotypes. In a later analysis, HLA-associated TCR beta chains showed more clonal expansion and lower generation probabilities than non-associated chains that were equally common.

Notes on this clone: The antigen it recognizes is unknown.

Receptors were amplified or captured by the immunoSEQ multiplex PCR assay. The multiplex PCR relied on a mix of 60 forward primers for TCR Vbeta segments and 13 reverse primers for TCR Jbeta segments. The CDR3 region of rearranged TCR beta genes was amplified from genomic DNA with a multiplex PCR assay. The Illumina HiSeq System was used to sequence the amplified TCR beta libraries as 87-base-pair reads. Regarding the original processing steps: A later analysis tallied 75 million to 85 million unique TCR beta chains across the 666 repertoires, and some 12 million of those chains were shared by two or more donors. To remove PCR and sequencing errors, raw reads were error-corrected and collapsed into unique sequences using a nearest-neighbor algorithm that merged closely related sequences. CDR3 sequences were aligned to IMGT reference sequences to assign V, D and J gene segments. For a sequence to be retained, at least a six-nucleotide match to both a V gene segment and a J gene segment was required. A rearrangement counted as productive if the CDR3 had no stop codons and remained in frame with V and J, and every other rearrangement counted as non-productive. CDR3 was defined by IMGT convention, running from the second conserved V-encoded cysteine to the conserved J-encoded phenylalanine. The earlier analysis of about 590 of the donors excluded sequences that lacked an unambiguous match to a single V gene segment. An earlier analysis of fewer than 750 of the donors classified V segments as functional when productive rearrangements were above 56.7% and as segregating when the standard deviation between donors was above 5%. A statistical classification framework was developed to diagnose cytomegalovirus status using the catalog of TCR beta chain sequences. In a later analysis, TCR nucleotide sequences were compared against IMGT/GENE-DB human TR gene sequences so that V and J genes could be assigned. The TCRdist pipeline was used in a later analysis to assign CDR3 sequences and most-parsimonious VDJ recombination scenarios. In a later analysis, each TCR beta chain was defined by its CDR3 amino acid sequence together with its V-gene family, and reads without a unique V-gene family were excluded. As a way to deal with suspected cross-contamination and a sequencing artifact, a later analysis dropped approximately 570 nucleotide sequences that were highly shared and had low generation probability. A later analysis calculated a clonal expansion index for each public chain from normalized within-repertoire ranks of inferred template counts. A later analysis computed generation probabilities with a VDJ recombination model fitted to out-of-frame rearrangements, and checked the results against IGoR. In a later analysis, TCR-TCR, TCR-HLA and TCR-CMV co-occurrence was scored with hypergeometric tests, and a repertoire-size bias correction was applied to TCR pairs. To estimate false discovery rates, a later analysis permuted the HLA or CMV assignments 20 times. In a later analysis, co-occurring TCRs were grouped using DBSCAN, with TCRdist sequence similarity added in when clustering inside HLA-allele-positive subsets. Co-occurrence clustering excluded repertoires with fewer than 30,000 or more than 120,000 public chains, plus five with anomalous nucleotide sharing. The source is immuneACCESS, and TCRdb retained only in-frame sequences with V and J called. Part of the clones is not carried over; for the studies checked, unresolved V genes explain less than half of this, and the remainder is unexplained. That table gives V, J and clone size, and the DNA gave D and trimming. This sample's clone table shows roughly 58,000 clones. The ten largest clones represent 9.5% to 11% of the sample.

The cohort comprised more than 550 healthy bone marrow donors. At the time of sampling, every cohort member was nominally healthy, though immune exposures that went unrecorded were likely present. The donor tested CMV seropositive and was one of the 289 seropositive cohort members. A peripheral blood sample was provided by each donor, and peripheral blood mononuclear cells were used for TCR beta sequencing. Genomic DNA extraction from the blood cell samples was performed with the Qiagen DNeasy Blood Extraction Kit. V gives up 4 bases and J gives up 8 bases, and the segment between their germline ends measures 14 bases. The CDR3 covers 13 residues, taking in both the cysteine and the phenylalanine. The read is trimmed to its CDR3 DNA, 39 bases read in frame from base 1. Per the germline V gene, KGHSH is the CDR1 and LQKENI is the CDR2.

Input material: PBMCs. The chain joins TRBV18 to TRBJ1-1; no D gene can be assigned with confidence. This receptor was obtained from a woman aged 50 to 65 in good health and CMV-seropositive. CDR3 loop: CASSQTRDAEAFF. In nucleotide form, the sequence is TGTGCCAGCTCACAGACTAGGGATGCCGAAGCTTTCTTT.